These T cell receptor beta chains were read from a single sample in a study of cytomegalovirus exposure and HLA in healthy donors. TCRdb keeps only in-frame clones here, not all; method: immunoSEQ multiplex PCR. The repertoire includes hundreds of thousands of clones, roughly 79% of them detected once, and about 1.7% sits in the top ten. The specimen sequenced was PBMCs. The receptors stem from a male donor in good health and CMV-seronegative. Each CDR3 is given with its conserved first and last residue. The D gene is left open where the match is weak. A row's size may be missing; if present it is once, few, many or a size class.

NA,TRBJ1-2,TRBD1,TRBV27,TGTGCCAGCAGCCCTCTGGGGACAGCTAACTATGGCTACACCTTC,CASSPLGTANYGYTF
NA,TRBJ2-2,TRBD1,TRBV5-4,TGTGCCAGCAGCTTGCGCCAGGGGGCTATCGGGGAGCTGTTTTTT,CASSLRQGAIGELFF
few,TRBJ1-2,TRBD1,TRBV25-1,TGTGCCAGCAGTGAATGGGGGACAGGGGTGGACTACACCTTC,CASSEWGTGVDYTF
NA,TRBJ1-3,NA,TRBV11-2,TGTGCCAGCAGCTTAGGGTGGACACCAGGAAACACCATATATTTT,CASSLGWTPGNTIYF
NA,TRBJ2-7,TRBD1,TRBV2,TGTGCCAGCACCAAGGGACAGGGGGAGACCTACGAGCAGTACTTC,CASTKGQGETYEQYF
NA,TRBJ2-2,NA,TRBV7-8,TGTGCCAGCAGCGTATCGGGACTGTACCCCGGGGAGCTGTTTTTT,CASSVSGLYPGELFF
few,TRBJ2-1,NA,TRBV19,TGTGCCAGTAGTATCATGGCCTCTACGGGGAATGAGCAGTTCTTC,CASSIMASTGNEQFF
NA,TRBJ1-3,NA,TRBV7-9,TGTGCCAGCAGCCCCAACTCTGGAAACACCATATATTTT,CASSPNSGNTIYF
few,TRBJ1-3,NA,TRBV4-2,TGTGCCAGCAGCCAAGCCGACCGGGTGGGGAGTGGAAACACCATATATTTT,CASSQADRVGSGNTIYF
few,TRBJ2-2,NA,TRBV5-1,TGCGCCAGCAGCTTAAAGGGGATTCCGAACACCGGGGAGCTGTTTTTT,CASSLKGIPNTGELFF
NA,TRBJ2-4,TRBD1,TRBV19,TGTGCCAGTAGCCCCTGGGACAGGGAAAACATTCAGTACTTC,CASSPWDRENIQYF
NA,TRBJ1-2,NA,TRBV15,TGTGCCACCAGCAGCGGTGGTATCTTGGGCTACACCTTC,CATSSGGILGYTF
NA,TRBJ2-3,NA,TRBV5-1,TGCGCCAGCAGCTTGGATCCTTACAGGGGCACAGATACGCAGTATTTT,CASSLDPYRGTDTQYF
NA,TRBJ2-7,NA,TRBV27,TGTGCCAGCAGCCCCTCACAGGGCTCCTCCTACGAGCAGTACTTC,CASSPSQGSSYEQYF
NA,TRBJ2-7,NA,TRBV5-4,TGTGCCAGCAGCTTGGTCCCCGACAACGAGCAGTACTTC,CASSLVPDNEQYF
NA,TRBJ1-5,NA,TRBV30,TGTGCCTGGAGTTTAAAAACGGGGGGGCGATGGTCTCAGCCCCAGCATTTT,CAWSLKTGGRWSQPQHF
NA,TRBJ2-1,NA,TRBV4-1,TGCGCCAGCAGCCCTCGGGAGTGGGGGGGCGATGAGCAGTTCTTC,CASSPREWGGDEQFF
NA,TRBJ1-6,NA,TRBV6-4,TGTGCCAGCAGTGTAGAGAGCTCCTATAATTCACCCCTCCACTTT,CASSVESSYNSPLHF
NA,TRBJ2-2,TRBD1,TRBV7-3,TGTGCCAGCAGCCGGGACAGGGATAACACCGGGGAGCTGTTTTTT,CASSRDRDNTGELFF
NA,TRBJ2-4,TRBD2,TRBV27,TGTGCCAGCAGCCCCCTTGCAGGGAGGGAGCAGAACATTCAGTACTTC,CASSPLAGREQNIQYF
few,TRBJ2-1,NA,TRBV4-1,TGCGCCAGCAGCCAAAGGGCAGGGTACAATGAGCAGTTCTTC,CASSQRAGYNEQFF
once,TRBJ2-1,TRBD2,TRBV18,TGTGCCAGCTCACCCGGGTCGACTAGCGGGAGGGTATACAATGAGCAGTTCTTC,CASSPGSTSGRVYNEQFF
NA,TRBJ2-3,NA,TRBV6-1,TGTGCCAGCAGCAAGGGGGATACGCAGTATTTT,CASSKGDTQYF
NA,TRBJ2-4,TRBD2,TRBV28,TGTGCCAGCAGTTTGGCCAGCGGGAGATTGGCCAAAAACATTCAGTACTTC,CASSLASGRLAKNIQYF
NA,TRBJ2-7,NA,TRBV2,TGTGCCAGCTGCGCGGAGGGGGCGGGGGAGCAGTACTTC,CASCAEGAGEQYF
NA,TRBJ2-2,NA,TRBV5-1,TGCGCCAGCAGCTTGACCGGACAGAACACCGGGGAGCTGTTTTTT,CASSLTGQNTGELFF
NA,TRBJ1-6,TRBD1,TRBV5-1,TGCGCCAGCAGCTTGCTCGGACAGGGCGATTCACCCCTCCACTTT,CASSLLGQGDSPLHF
few,TRBJ1-2,TRBD1,TRBV19,TGTGCCAGTAGAAAAGCCGGGACAGCCTCCTATGGCTACACCTTC,CASRKAGTASYGYTF
NA,TRBJ1-2,NA,TRBV5-4,TGTGCCAGCAGCCTAGGTCCGGAAACCAACTATGGCTACACCTTC,CASSLGPETNYGYTF
NA,TRBJ1-2,NA,TRBV6-6,TGTGCCAGCAGTTACTCGACAGCAAGCTACACCTTC,CASSYSTASYTF
NA,TRBJ2-7,NA,TRBV27,TGTGCCAGCAGTTTCGGTGGGGGCCCTATTAAGCAGTACTTC,CASSFGGGPIKQYF
once,TRBJ2-7,TRBD1,TRBV27,TGTGCCAGCAGTTTAGCAACACGGACAGGGGGCGAGCAGTACTTC,CASSLATRTGGEQYF
NA,TRBJ1-1,TRBD1,TRBV6-6,TGTGCCAGCACTAAATCCCAGGGGGCCCATACTGAAGCTTTCTTT,CASTKSQGAHTEAFF
NA,TRBJ2-7,NA,TRBV9,TGTGCCAGCAGCGCACGAGCGACTAGCTCCTACGAGCAGTACTTC,CASSARATSSYEQYF
NA,TRBJ2-5,NA,TRBV7-9,TGTGCCAGCAGCCCCCCCAACAAAGAAGAGACCCAGTACTTC,CASSPPNKEETQYF
NA,TRBJ1-4,TRBD1,TRBV30,TGTGCCATTCACAGGGGGCAGGGCGAAAAACTGTTTTTT,CAIHRGQGEKLFF
few,TRBJ2-2,TRBD2,TRBV7-3,TGTGCCAGCAGCTTAAACCCATCTAGCGGTGTTAACACCGGGGAGCTGTTTTTT,CASSLNPSSGVNTGELFF
few,TRBJ2-4,NA,TRBV19,TGTGCCAGTAGTATCTCAGGGGACGGAGCCAAAAACATTCAGTACTTC,CASSISGDGAKNIQYF
NA,TRBJ1-5,NA,TRBV10-1,TGCGCCAGCAGGAGGGACAACGGAGTGGGACCTAGCAATCAGCCCCAGCATTTT,CASRRDNGVGPSNQPQHF
few,TRBJ2-7,NA,TRBV5-4,TGTGCCAGCATGCTACAGGGAGCGGGGGAGCAGTACTTC,CASMLQGAGEQYF
NA,TRBJ2-1,NA,TRBV5-4,TGTGCCAGCAGTCCTAGAGGGTCCTACAATGAGCAGTTCTTC,CASSPRGSYNEQFF